The 14 T cell receptor beta chains listed next were all sequenced from one sample in a study of blood T cell repertoires in COVID-19. Profiled with immunoSEQ multiplex PCR; TCRdb holds only in-frame clones, not every one. The sample consists of a few hundred thousand clones, approximately 80% of them appearing once. Specimen: peripheral blood. These receptors originate from a woman aged 40 to 49 who had recovered from COVID-19.

The V call is TRBV10-3, the J call TRBJ2-5; 10 bases line up with TRBD1. Germline CDR1 reads ENHRY; CDR2 reads SYGVKD. The CDR3 runs 13 residues. The V and J ends lost 9 bases and 2 bases, in that order; junction bases with no gene match: 3. The CDR3 DNA reads as TGTGCCATATCGGACAGGGGGCAAGAGACCCAGTACTTC. This sequence encodes CAISDRGQETQYF.

Regarding this clone: The junction departs from the called germline gene at one end, perhaps through a read error. V usage is TRBV7-7 and J usage is TRBJ2-2; maybe TRBD1 (5 bases). The CDR3 covers 15 residues. Germline-derived CDR1 and CDR2 are SSHAT and FNYEAQ (reference sequence). The CDR3 bases are TGTGCTAGCAGCCTCACCACAGGATCCACCGGGGAGCTGTTTTTT. Its translation: CASSLTTGSTGELFF.

The chain joins TRBV16 to TRBJ1-2; 9 nucleotides line up with TRBD1. Trimming cost V 4 bases and J 2 bases; bases outside gene matches: 5. Germline values: CDR1 KGHSY, CDR2 FQNENV. CDR3 size: 15 residues. The CDR3 protein is CASSRRTGDNYGYTF. The CDR3 nucleotides read TGTGCCAGCAGCCGGCGGACAGGGGACAACTATGGCTACACCTTC.

This clone was counted between two and nine times. V and J are TRBV13 and TRBJ2-7; possibly TRBD1 for D (5 bases). Deletions cut 4 bases from V and 4 bases from J, with 11 bases between. The CDR3 covers 13 residues. Germline V lookup: CDR1 PRHDT, CDR2 FYEKMQ (reference sequence). In DNA form, the CDR3 reads TGTGCCAGCAGCTCAACTCAGGGTTACGAGCAGTACTTC. Protein sequence: CASSSTQGYEQYF.

This clone appeared a few times. The chain combines TRBV19 with TRBJ1-2; D unresolved. Looked up from germline, CDR1 is LNHDA and CDR2 is SQIVND (reference sequence). Trimming left V 3 bases short and J 4 bases short, with 9 bases between. The CDR3 has 13 amino acids. CDR3: CASSIGLLYGYTF. The CDR3 DNA sequence: TGTGCCAGTAGTATTGGCCTGCTCTATGGCTACACCTTC. Based on the CDR3 plus reference TRBV19 and TRBJ1-2, the full variable domain is DGGITQSPKYLFRKEGQNVTLSCEQNLNHDAMYWYRQDPGQGLRLIYYSQIVNDFQKGDIAEGYSVSREKKESFPLTVTSAQKNPTAFYLCASSIGLLYGYTFGSGTRLTVV.

This clone was found once. The J gene is TRBJ2-3, the V gene TRBV9; D ambiguous. V was clipped by 0 bases and J by 6 bases, with 11 bases between them. The CDR3 contains 14 residues. Looked up from germline, CDR1 is SGDLS and CDR2 is YYNGEE. The CDR3 region is CASSVVGEADTQYF. The CDR3 coding sequence is TGTGCCAGCAGCGTAGTTGGCGAGGCCGATACGCAGTATTTT.

J is TRBJ1-1 and V is TRBV7-9; a weak D match, TRBD1 (6 bases). Trimming removed 4 bases at V and 5 bases at J, with 14 bases between. The CDR3 loop spans 14 amino acids. From germline, CDR1 is SEHNR and CDR2 FQNEAQ (reference sequence). CDR3 amino acids: CASSSQGIVTEAFF. As DNA, the CDR3 is TGTGCCAGCAGCTCACAGGGAATAGTTACTGAAGCTTTCTTT.

The rearrangement uses TRBV10-3 and TRBJ2-1; 9 positions agree with TRBD2. V lost 3 bases to trimming and J lost 3 bases; unmatched junction nucleotides: 3. Per the germline V gene, CDR1 is ENHRY and CDR2 is SYGVKD. The CDR3 extends over 15 amino acids. CDR3 in DNA: TGTGCCATCAGTGAACTAGCGGGCGGCTACAATGAGCAGTTCTTC. It yields the protein CAISELAGGYNEQFF.

This chain connects TRBV9 to TRBJ1-3; D unclear. Trimming took off 5 bases at V and 2 bases at J, with 11 bases between the two ends. The CDR3 covers 14 residues. CDR1 SGDLS and CDR2 YYNGEE come from the germline V gene. The CDR3: CASRGGTTGNTIYF. CDR3 nucleotide sequence: TGTGCCAGCAGGGGAGGAACAACTGGAAACACCATATATTTT.

The rearrangement links TRBV25-1 to TRBJ1-2, with 10 bases aligning to TRBD1. V shed 7 bases and J 8 bases; nucleotides not matched to a gene: 4. The CDR3 loop spans 12 amino acids. Germline CDR1 and CDR2: MGHDK and SYGVNS. The CDR3 is CASTGTGVGYTF. The CDR3 DNA follows: TGTGCCAGCACCGGGACAGGGGTAGGCTACACCTTC.

The V gene is TRBV2, the J gene TRBJ1-2, with a weak D call TRBD1 (5 bases). The germline V gene has CDR1 SNHLY and CDR2 FYNNEI. The length of the CDR3 is 15 residues. The V gene lost 5 bases and the J gene lost 3 bases, with 16 bases spanning the gap. The CDR3 here is CASSQWRGRDYGYTF. CDR3 DNA: TGTGCCAGCAGTCAATGGAGGGGTAGGGACTATGGCTACACCTTC.

This sequence joins TRBV6-1 and TRBJ1-6; tentatively, D is TRBD1 (6 bases). V gave up 1 base and J gave up 7 bases, with 17 bases separating them. Germline lookup yields CDR1 MNHNS and CDR2 SASEGT. The CDR3 spans 17 residues. CDR3 sequence (DNA): TGTGCCAGCAGTGAAGAGGCGACCAGGGGCCCGAATTCACCCCTCCACTTT. Amino acid sequence: CASSEEATRGPNSPLHF.

The chain is built from TRBV10-3 and TRBJ2-2; 13 nucleotides align to TRBD2. Germline loops: CDR1 ENHRY, CDR2 SYGVKD. The CDR3 totals 16 residues. With V trimmed by 6 bases and J by 3 bases, 4 bases remained unmatched. CDR3 DNA: TGTGCCATCAGCGGGACTAGCGGGGTTCACACCGGGGAGCTGTTTTTT. This codes for CAISGTSGVHTGELFF.

This clone occurred many times. V and J are TRBV2 and TRBJ2-1; D gene ambiguous. Trimming cost V 6 bases and J 4 bases, with 4 bases left between them. The CDR3 extends over 11 amino acids. From germline, CDR1 is SNHLY and CDR2 FYNNEI. The CDR3 DNA reads as TGTGCCAGCAGACAGTACAATGAGCAGTTCTTC. It yields the protein CASRQYNEQFF.